The T cell receptor (beta chain) under discussion was sequenced for a study of cytomegalovirus exposure and HLA in healthy donors. Across the study: The study's early data release held roughly 91 million unique TCRs from HLA-typed donors. Among the approximately 410 genotyped donors, over 70% were placed in the Caucasian-associated ancestry cluster. Findings and caveats of the study: The study recorded 150 to 200 TCR beta chains that were cytomegalovirus-associated. The sole available immune exposure information was CMV serostatus.

To note about this clone: Its specificity is unknown.

Looked up from germline, CDR1 is SQVTM and CDR2 is ANQGSEA. The CDR3 spans 14 residues. The trim removed 8 bases at V and 7 bases at J, leaving 13 bases unmatched. The PCR had 60 Vbeta and 13 Jbeta primers. Only in-frame clones appear in the TCRdb table, and some are missing; sequencing was by immunoSEQ multiplex PCR. This sample has around 300,000 clones; 65% to 85% occur once, and the top ten carry 2% to 2.5%. The sequencing input was PBMCs. The sequence derives from a female donor in good health and CMV-seronegative. The chain uses TRBV29-1 and TRBJ2-1; 8 nucleotides line up with TRBD2. The CDR3 here is CSPERSGRGNEQFF. In nucleotides, the CDR3 is TGCAGCCCCGAGAGAAGCGGGAGAGGTAATGAGCAGTTCTTC.